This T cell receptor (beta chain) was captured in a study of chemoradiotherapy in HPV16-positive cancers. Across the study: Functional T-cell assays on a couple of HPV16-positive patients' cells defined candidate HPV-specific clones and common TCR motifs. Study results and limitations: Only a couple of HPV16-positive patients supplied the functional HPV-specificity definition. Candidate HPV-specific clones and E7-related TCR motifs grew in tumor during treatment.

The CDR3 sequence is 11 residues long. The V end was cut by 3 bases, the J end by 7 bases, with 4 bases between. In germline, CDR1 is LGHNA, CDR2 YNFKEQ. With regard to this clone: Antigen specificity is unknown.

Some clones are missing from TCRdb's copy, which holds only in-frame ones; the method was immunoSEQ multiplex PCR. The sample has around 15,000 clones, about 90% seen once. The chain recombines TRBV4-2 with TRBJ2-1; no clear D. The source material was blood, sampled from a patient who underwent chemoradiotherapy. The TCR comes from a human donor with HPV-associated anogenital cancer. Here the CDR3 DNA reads TGTGCCAGCAGCCATATAAATGAGCAGTTCTTC. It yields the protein CASSHINEQFF.